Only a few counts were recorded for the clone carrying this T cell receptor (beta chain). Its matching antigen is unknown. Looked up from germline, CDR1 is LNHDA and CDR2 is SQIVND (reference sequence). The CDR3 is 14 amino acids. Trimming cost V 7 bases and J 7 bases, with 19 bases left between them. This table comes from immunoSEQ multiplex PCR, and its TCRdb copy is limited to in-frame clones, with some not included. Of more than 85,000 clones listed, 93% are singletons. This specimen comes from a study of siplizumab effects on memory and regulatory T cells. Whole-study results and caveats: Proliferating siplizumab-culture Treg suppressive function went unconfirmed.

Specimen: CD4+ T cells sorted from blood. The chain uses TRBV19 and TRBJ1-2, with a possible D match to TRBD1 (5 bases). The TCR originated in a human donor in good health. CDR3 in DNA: TGTGCCAGTATCCGTGGGGACCTCCGGGGTGGCTACACCTTC. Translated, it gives CASIRGDLRGGYTF. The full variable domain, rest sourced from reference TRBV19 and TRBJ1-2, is DGGITQSPKYLFRKEGQNVTLSCEQNLNHDAMYWYRQDPGQGLRLIYYSQIVNDFQKGDIAEGYSVSREKKESFPLTVTSAQKNPTAFYLCASIRGDLRGGYTFGSGTRLTVV.